This TCR beta chain was captured in a study of blood T cell repertoires in COVID-19. Study overall: Donors in the United States, Italy and Spain gave samples during acute or convalescent COVID-19. PBMCs, B-cell-depleted T cells, or T cells provided the cDNA or gDNA that made up the material.

Source study methods: Counts of nucleated cells, estimated from reference gene primer amplification, were obtained. Profiled with immunoSEQ multiplex PCR; TCRdb holds only in-frame clones, not every one. Clone size and the V and J calls come from that table; the DNA yielded D and trimming. The sample lists approximately 300,000 clones; around 80% were seen once. Unmatched junction bases numbered 5, after V lost 4 bases and J lost 5 bases. Germline V gives CDR1 MNHEY, CDR2 SMNVEV (reference sequence). CDR3 size: 14 residues. This receptor was obtained from a woman aged 50 to 65 with acute or convalescent COVID-19. The rearrangement joins TRBV27 to TRBJ2-1; 7 bases are shared with TRBD2. Sequencing was carried out using peripheral blood. The CDR3 region is CASSYSGGDNEQFF. Here the CDR3 DNA reads TGTGCCAGCAGTTACTCGGGGGGAGACAATGAGCAGTTCTTC.